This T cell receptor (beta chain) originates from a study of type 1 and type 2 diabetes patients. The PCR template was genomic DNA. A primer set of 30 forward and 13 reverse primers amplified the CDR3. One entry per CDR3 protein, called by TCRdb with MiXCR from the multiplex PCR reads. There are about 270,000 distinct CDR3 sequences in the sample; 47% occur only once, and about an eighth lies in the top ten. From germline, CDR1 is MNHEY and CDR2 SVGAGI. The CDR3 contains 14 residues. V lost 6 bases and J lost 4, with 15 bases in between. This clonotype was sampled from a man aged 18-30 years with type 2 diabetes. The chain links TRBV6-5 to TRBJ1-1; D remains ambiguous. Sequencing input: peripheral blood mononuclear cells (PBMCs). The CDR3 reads CASSSGPLATEAFF. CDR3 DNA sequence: TGTGCCAGCAGCTCCGGGCCCCTAGCCACTGAAGCTTTCTTT.